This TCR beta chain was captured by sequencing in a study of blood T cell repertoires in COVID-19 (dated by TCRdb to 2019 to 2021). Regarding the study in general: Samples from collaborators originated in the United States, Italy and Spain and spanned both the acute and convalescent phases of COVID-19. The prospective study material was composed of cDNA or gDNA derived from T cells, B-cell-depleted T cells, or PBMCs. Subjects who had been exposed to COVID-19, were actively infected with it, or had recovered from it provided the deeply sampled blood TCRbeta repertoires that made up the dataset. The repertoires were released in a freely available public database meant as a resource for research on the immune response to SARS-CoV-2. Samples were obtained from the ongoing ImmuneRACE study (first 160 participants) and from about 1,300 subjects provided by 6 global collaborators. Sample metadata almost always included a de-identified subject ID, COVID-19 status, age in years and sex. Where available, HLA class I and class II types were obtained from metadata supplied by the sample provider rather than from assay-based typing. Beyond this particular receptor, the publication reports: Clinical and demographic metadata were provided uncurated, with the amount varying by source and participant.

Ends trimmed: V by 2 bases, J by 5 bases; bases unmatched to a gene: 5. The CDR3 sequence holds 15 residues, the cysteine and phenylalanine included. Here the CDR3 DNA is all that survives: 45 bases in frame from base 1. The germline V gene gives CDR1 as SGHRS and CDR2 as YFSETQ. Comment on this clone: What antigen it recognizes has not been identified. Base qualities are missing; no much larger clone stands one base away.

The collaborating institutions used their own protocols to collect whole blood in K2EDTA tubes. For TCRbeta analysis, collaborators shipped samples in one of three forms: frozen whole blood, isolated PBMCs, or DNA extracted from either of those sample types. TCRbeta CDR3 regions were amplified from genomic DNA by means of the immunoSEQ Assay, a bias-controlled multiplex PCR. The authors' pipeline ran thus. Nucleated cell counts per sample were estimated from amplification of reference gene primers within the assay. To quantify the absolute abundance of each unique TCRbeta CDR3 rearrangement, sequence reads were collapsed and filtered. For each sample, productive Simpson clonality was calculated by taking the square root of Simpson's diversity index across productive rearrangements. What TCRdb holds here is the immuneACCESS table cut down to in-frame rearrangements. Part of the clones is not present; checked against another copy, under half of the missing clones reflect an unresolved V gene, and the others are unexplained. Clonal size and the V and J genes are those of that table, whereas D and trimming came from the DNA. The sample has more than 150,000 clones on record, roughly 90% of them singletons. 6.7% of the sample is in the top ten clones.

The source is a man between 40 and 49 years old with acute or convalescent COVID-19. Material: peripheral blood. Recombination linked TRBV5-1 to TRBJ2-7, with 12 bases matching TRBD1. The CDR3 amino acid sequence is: CASSFGDRGLHEQYF. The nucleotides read TGCGCCAGCAGCTTCGGGGACAGGGGGCTCCACGAGCAGTACTTC.